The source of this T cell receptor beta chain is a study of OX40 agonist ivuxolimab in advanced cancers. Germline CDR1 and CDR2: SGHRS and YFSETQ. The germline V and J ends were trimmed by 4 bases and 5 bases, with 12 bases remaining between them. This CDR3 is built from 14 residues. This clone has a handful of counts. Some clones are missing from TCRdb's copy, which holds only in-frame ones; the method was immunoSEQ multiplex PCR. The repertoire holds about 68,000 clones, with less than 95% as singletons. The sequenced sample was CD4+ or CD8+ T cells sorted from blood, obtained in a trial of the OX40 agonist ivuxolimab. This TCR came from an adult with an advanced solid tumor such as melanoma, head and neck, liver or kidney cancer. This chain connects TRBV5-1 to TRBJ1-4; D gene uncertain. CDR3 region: CASSPGRENEKLFF. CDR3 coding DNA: TGCGCCAGCAGCCCCGGACGGGAGAATGAAAAACTGTTTTTT.